This T cell receptor (beta chain) is from a study of prognosis after radiotherapy for stage I lung cancer. Study information: Approximately 15 patients presented with newly diagnosed primary stage I lung tumors, and roughly 5 carried oligometastatic NSCLC following surgical resection of the primary tumor.

Many counts were recorded for this clonotype. Trimming took 8 bases from V and 3 from J; bases not matched to a gene: 13. The CDR3 consists of 15 residues. Germline CDR1 and CDR2: MNHNS and SASEGT. From genomic DNA, TCR beta CDR3 was amplified by two-round multiplex PCR. First-round PCR amplification was performed with primers specific to each TRBV and TRBJ gene. Universal primers primed the second round of PCR. MiXCR, run by TCRdb on the multiplex PCR reads, gives a single entry per CDR3 protein. Of 30,000 to 40,000 distinct CDR3 sequences listed, approximately 35% are singletons. The patients, who had no history of other malignancies and had received no prior chemotherapy or radiotherapy, were all found to be node-negative on CT and PET/CT.

The material sequenced was PBMCs, taken before or after stereotactic body radiation therapy (not recorded which). The sequence derives from a donor aged 50 or older with non-small cell lung cancer. The V gene is TRBV6-1, the J gene TRBJ2-7, with 7 bases lining up with TRBD1. CDR3 in DNA: TGTGCCAGCGGGCCCGGCTGGACAGGCCGCTACGAGCAGTACTTC. This encodes CASGPGWTGRYEQYF.